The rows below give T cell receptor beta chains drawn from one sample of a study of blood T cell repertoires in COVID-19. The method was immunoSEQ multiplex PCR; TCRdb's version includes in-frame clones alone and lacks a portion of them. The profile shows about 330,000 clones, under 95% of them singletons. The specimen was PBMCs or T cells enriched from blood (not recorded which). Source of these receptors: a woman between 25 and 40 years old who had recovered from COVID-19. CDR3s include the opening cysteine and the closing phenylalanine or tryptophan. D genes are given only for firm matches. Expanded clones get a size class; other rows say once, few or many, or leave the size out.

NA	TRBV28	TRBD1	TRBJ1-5	CASIPGDRGRQPQHF	TGTGCCAGCATCCCTGGGGACAGGGGACGGCAGCCCCAGCATTTT
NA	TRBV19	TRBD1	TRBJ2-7	CASSKGAGYEQYF	TGTGCCAGTAGCAAGGGGGCCGGCTACGAGCAGTACTTC
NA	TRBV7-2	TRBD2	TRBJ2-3	CASSRFRSSGLGDTQYF	TGTGCCAGCAGCCGGTTTAGGAGTAGCGGGTTGGGGGATACGCAGTATTTT
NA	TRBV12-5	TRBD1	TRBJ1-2	CASFSGTGGGYTF	TGTGCTAGTTTTTCCGGGACAGGGGGTGGCTACACCTTC
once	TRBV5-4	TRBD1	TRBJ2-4	CASSLGQLQYF	TGTGCCAGCAGCCTGGGACAGCTCCAGTACTTC
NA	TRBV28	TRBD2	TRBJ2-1	CASSQLAGGYNEQFF	TGTGCCAGCAGTCAACTAGCGGGGGGCTACAATGAGCAGTTCTTC
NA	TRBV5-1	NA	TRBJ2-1	CASSTGTGSGLDEQFF	TGCGCCAGCAGCACCGGTACAGGGTCCGGGCTTGATGAGCAGTTCTTC
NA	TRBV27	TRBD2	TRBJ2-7	CASSSGLASYEQYF	TGTGCCAGCAGTTCGGGACTAGCCTCCTACGAGCAGTACTTC
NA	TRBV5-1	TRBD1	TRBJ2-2	CASSSLSPTGPTGELFF	TGCGCCAGCAGCTCGCTTTCCCCGACAGGGCCCACCGGGGAGCTGTTTTTT
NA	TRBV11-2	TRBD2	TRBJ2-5	CASSLGTSGRETQYF	TGTGCCAGCAGCTTAGGGACTAGCGGGAGAGAGACCCAGTACTTC
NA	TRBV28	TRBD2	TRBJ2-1	CASSFRGRATNEQFF	TGTGCCAGCAGTTTTCGAGGGAGGGCCACCAATGAGCAGTTCTTC
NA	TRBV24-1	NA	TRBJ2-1	CATSDPPRGNEQFF	TGTGCCACCAGTGATCCGCCCAGGGGTAATGAGCAGTTCTTC
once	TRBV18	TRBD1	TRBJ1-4	CASSPGTAEKLFF	TGTGCCAGCTCACCGGGGACAGCAGAAAAACTGTTTTTT
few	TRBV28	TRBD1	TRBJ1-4	CASSRRQGRIGEKLFF	TGTGCCAGCAGTCGACGACAGGGCAGGATTGGAGAAAAACTGTTTTTT
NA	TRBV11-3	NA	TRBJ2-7	CASSYRLSSYEQYF	TGTGCCAGCAGCTACAGGTTGAGCTCCTACGAGCAGTACTTC
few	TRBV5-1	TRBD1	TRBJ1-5	CASSLMPGGLGQPQHF	TGCGCCAGCAGCCTGATGCCAGGGGGTTTGGGTCAGCCCCAGCATTTT
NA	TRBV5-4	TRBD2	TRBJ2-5	CASSLGAPSGGARVTQYF	TGTGCCAGCAGCTTGGGTGCTCCTAGCGGGGGGGCTAGGGTGACCCAGTACTTC